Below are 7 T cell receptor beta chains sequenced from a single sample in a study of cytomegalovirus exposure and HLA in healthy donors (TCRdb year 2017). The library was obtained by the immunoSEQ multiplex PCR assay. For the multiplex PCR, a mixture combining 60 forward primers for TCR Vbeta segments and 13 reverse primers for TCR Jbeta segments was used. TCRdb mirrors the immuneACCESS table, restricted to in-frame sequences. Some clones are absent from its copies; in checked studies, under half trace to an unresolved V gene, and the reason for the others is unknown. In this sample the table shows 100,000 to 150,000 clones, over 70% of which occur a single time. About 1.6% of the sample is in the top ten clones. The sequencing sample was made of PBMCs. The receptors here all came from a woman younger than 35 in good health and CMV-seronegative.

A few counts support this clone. The CDR3 here is CSVQVIEAFF. The CDR3 region has the DNA TGCAGCGTTCAGGTTATTGAAGCTTTCTTT. The rearrangement links TRBV29-1 to TRBJ1-1, with D unclear. CDR1 is SQVTM, CDR2 ANQGSEA, per germline. CDR3 size: 10 residues. The germline V and J ends were trimmed by 5 bases and 7 bases, with 8 bases remaining between them.

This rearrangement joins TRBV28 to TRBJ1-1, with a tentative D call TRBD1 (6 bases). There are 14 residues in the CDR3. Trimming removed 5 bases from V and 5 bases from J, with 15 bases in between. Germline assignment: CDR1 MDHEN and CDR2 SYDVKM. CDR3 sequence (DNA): TGTGCCAGCAGTCCTCCCAGGGGCTGGACTGAAGCTTTCTTT. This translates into CASSPPRGWTEAFF.

CDR3 loop: CASRQGSSTDTQYF. The CDR3 DNA sequence: TGTGCCAGCAGGCAGGGTTCTAGCACAGATACGCAGTATTTT. This chain uses TRBV2 with TRBJ2-3; the D gene is possibly TRBD1 (5 bases). V was trimmed by 6 bases and J by 0 bases, leaving 10 bases between them. The CDR3 is made up of 14 amino acids. The germline CDR1 and CDR2 sequences are SNHLY and FYNNEI. Based on the CDR3 plus reference TRBV2 and TRBJ2-3, the full variable domain is EPEVTQTPSHQVTQMGQEVILRCVPISNHLYFYWYRQILGQKVEFLVSFYNNEISEKSEIFDDQFSVERPDGSNFTLKIRSTKLEDSAMYFCASRQGSSTDTQYFGPGTRLTVL.

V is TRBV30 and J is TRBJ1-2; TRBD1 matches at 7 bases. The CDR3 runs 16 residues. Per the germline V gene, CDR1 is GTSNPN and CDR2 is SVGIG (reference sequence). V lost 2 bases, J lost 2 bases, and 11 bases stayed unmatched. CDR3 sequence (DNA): TGTGCCTGGAGTTCCACTATAAGGGGGCTGAACTATGGCTACACCTTC. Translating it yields CAWSSTIRGLNYGYTF.

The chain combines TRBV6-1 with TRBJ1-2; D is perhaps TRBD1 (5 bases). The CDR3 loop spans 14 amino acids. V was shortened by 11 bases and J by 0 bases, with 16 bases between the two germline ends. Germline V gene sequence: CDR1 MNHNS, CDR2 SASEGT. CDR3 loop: CAGQGGPANYGYTF. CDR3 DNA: TGTGCCGGACAAGGAGGGCCAGCTAACTATGGCTACACCTTC.

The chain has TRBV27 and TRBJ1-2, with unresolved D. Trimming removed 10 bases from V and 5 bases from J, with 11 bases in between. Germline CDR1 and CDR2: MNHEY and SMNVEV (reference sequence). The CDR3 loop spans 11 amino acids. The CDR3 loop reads CATSTTYGYTF. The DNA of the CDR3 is TGTGCCACAAGTACTACTTATGGCTACACCTTC.

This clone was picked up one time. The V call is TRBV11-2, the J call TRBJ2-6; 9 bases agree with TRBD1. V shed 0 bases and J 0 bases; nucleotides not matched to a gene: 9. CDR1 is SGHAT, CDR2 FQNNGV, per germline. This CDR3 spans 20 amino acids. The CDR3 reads CASSLEAGGQGGSGANVLTF. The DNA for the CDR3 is TGTGCCAGCAGCTTAGAGGCAGGGGGACAGGGCGGCTCTGGGGCCAACGTCCTGACTTTC.